This T cell receptor (beta chain) was recovered during a study of T cell responses to AZD1222 COVID-19 vaccine. General study results and limits: There were mostly white British donors and more females than males, and clonal diversity was possibly underestimated.

The assay was immunoSEQ multiplex PCR, and TCRdb's table has in-frame clones only and misses some. The data show about 110,000 clones, with about 86% seen just once and about 3.3% held by the top ten. Concerning this clone itself: Its antigen is unidentified.

The CDR3 covers 14 residues. Trimming left V 6 bases short and J 0 bases short, with 12 bases between. Looked up from germline, CDR1 is SGDLS and CDR2 is YYNGEE. The chain couples TRBV9 to TRBJ1-2; a possible D gene is TRBD1 (5 bases). The source is an adult in good health. Sample: peripheral blood, taken on day 0 of AZD1222 vaccination. CDR3: CASTPGPSNYGYTF. The CDR3 DNA follows: TGTGCCAGCACCCCAGGGCCGTCTAACTATGGCTACACCTTC.